This T cell receptor (beta chain) was retrieved from a study of molecular identifiers for immune sequencing clone quantification. Study findings and constraints: Jurkat TCR RNA spiked in from one cell could reportedly be detected among about a million naive cells. Sizes of highly expanded clones could be underestimated through identical TCRs sharing a barcode.

One entry per CDR3 protein results from TCRdb running MiXCR on the PCR reads. The sample carries about 100,000 distinct CDR3 sequences, roughly a third recorded once. This clonotype showed up many times. Its specificity is unknown. Per germline, CDR1 LGHNA and CDR2 YNFKEQ. Trimming left V 1 base short and J 5 bases short, with 10 bases between. The CDR3 totals 14 residues. This clonotype was obtained from a human donor in good health. Some libraries in this study had Jurkat cell RNA spiked in. The sample was naive CD8+ T cells from blood, with Jurkat cell RNA spiked in. Subset here: FACS-sorted CD8+CD4-CCR7+CD45RA+ naive T cells. The chain is built from TRBV4-2 and TRBJ2-3, with a tentative D call TRBD2 (6 bases). CDR3 nucleotide sequence: TGTGCCAGCAGCCAAGCGGGGGATGTAGATACGCAGTATTTT. It is translated as CASSQAGDVDTQYF.